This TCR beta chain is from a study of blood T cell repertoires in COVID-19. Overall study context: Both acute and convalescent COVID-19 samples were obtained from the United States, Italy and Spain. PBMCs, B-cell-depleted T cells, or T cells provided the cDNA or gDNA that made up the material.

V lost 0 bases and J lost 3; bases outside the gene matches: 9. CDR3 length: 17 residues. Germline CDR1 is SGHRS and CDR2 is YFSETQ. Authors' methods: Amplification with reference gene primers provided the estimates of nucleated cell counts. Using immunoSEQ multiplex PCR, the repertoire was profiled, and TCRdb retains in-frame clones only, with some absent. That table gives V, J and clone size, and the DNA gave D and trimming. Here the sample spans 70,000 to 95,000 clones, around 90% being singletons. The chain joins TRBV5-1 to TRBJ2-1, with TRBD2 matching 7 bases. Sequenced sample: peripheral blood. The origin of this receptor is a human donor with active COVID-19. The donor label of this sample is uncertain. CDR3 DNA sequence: TGCGCCAGCAGCTTGGGAAGAGCGGGGCTAATCTACAATGAGCAGTTCTTC. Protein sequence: CASSLGRAGLIYNEQFF.